The 26 T cell receptor beta chains below were found in one sample sequenced in a study of cytomegalovirus exposure and HLA in healthy donors. With 60 Vbeta and 13 Jbeta primers, the PCR was carried out. This table comes from immunoSEQ multiplex PCR, and its TCRdb copy is limited to in-frame clones, with some not included. The sample comprises about 100,000 clones, 55% to 75% of which are singletons, and 3.8% rests with the top ten. The sample comprised PBMCs. The receptor source for this set is a man aged 25-40 years in good health and CMV-seropositive.

This clone occurred a few times. The V and J genes are TRBV7-9 and TRBJ2-7; 11 bases map to TRBD1. V gave up 2 bases and J gave up 2 bases; unmatched junction bases: 2. The length of the CDR3 is 15 residues. Per the germline V gene, CDR1 is SEHNR and CDR2 is FQNEAQ (reference sequence). CDR3 coding DNA: TGTGCCAGCAGCTTAATGGGACAGGGGGCCTACGAGCAGTACTTC. Translating gives CASSLMGQGAYEQYF.

The gene calls are TRBV11-3 and TRBJ2-1; D is uncertain. Germline V gives CDR1 SGHNT, CDR2 YENEEA. The CDR3 is 14 residues long. Trimming removed 0 bases at V and 7 bases at J, with 10 bases between. CDR3 sequence: CASSLDSGTNEQFF. CDR3 DNA sequence: TGTGCCAGCAGCTTAGATTCTGGTACTAATGAGCAGTTCTTC.

The J gene is TRBJ2-5, the V gene TRBV5-1; 7 bases match TRBD1. Germline trimming cut 0 bases from V and 7 bases from J; bases unmatched to any gene: 12. This CDR3 region has 16 residues. Germline V gene lookup returns CDR1 SGHRS and CDR2 YFSETQ. This chain's CDR3 is CASSLASGGPIGTQYF. CDR3 DNA sequence: TGCGCCAGCAGCTTGGCCTCAGGGGGTCCGATCGGGACCCAGTACTTC.

As regards this clone: Compared with germline, one end of the junction differs, possibly owing to a read error. The chain couples TRBV13 to TRBJ1-1; D gene unclear. Germline V lookup: CDR1 PRHDT, CDR2 FYEKMQ (reference sequence). This CDR3 has 12 amino acids. The CDR3 spells CVSSSLNTEAFF. The CDR3 DNA sequence: TGTGTCAGCAGCTCATTGAACACTGAAGCTTTCTTT.

The gene calls are TRBV5-1 and TRBJ2-2; tentative D call: TRBD2 (6 bases). Trimming took off 6 bases at V and 7 bases at J, with 16 bases between the two ends. The CDR3 spans 14 residues. Germline CDR1 reads SGHRS; CDR2 reads YFSETQ. The chain's CDR3 is CASTTGLTVGELFF. In DNA, the CDR3 is TGCGCCAGCACGACCGGACTAACTGTCGGGGAGCTGTTTTTT. The variable domain in full, with the rest retrieved from reference TRBV5-1 and TRBJ2-2, is KAGVTQTPRYLIKTRGQQVTLSCSPISGHRSVSWYQQTPGQGLQFLFEYFSETQRNKGNFPGRFSGRQFSNSRSEMNVSTLELGDSALYLCASTTGLTVGELFFGEGSRLTVL.

As to this clone: Sequence at one end of the junction differs from germline and may be a read error. The chain carries TRBV7-9 and TRBJ1-5, with 11 bases lining up with TRBD1. This CDR3 is built from 15 residues. Germline values: CDR1 SEHNR, CDR2 FQNEAQ (reference sequence). The CDR3 reads CSSSLGQGAEQPQHF. The CDR3 nucleotides read TGTTCCAGCAGCTTAGGACAGGGGGCGGAGCAGCCCCAGCATTTT.

This chain connects TRBV6-5 to TRBJ2-5; D is unclear. Per the germline V gene, CDR1 is MNHEY and CDR2 is SVGAGI. The CDR3 spans 11 residues. Trimming took 11 bases from V and 2 from J, leaving 9 bases between them. CDR3 DNA sequence: TGTGCCGAGACACCGCAAGAGACCCAGTACTTC. It encodes CAETPQETQYF.

The rearrangement links TRBV7-9 to TRBJ2-6, with 7 bases lining up with TRBD1. Unmatched junction bases numbered 10, after V lost 2 bases and J lost 0 bases. Per the germline V gene, CDR1 is SEHNR and CDR2 is FQNEAQ (reference sequence). CDR3 length equals 19 residues. The CDR3 DNA reads as TGTGCCAGCAGCTTATCAATCCGGGACAGAGACTCTGGGGCCAACGTCCTGACTTTC. Translating it yields CASSLSIRDRDSGANVLTF. The variable domain in full, completed from reference TRBV7-9 and TRBJ2-6, reads DTGVSQNPRHKITKRGQNVTFRCDPISEHNRLYWYRQTLGQGPEFLTYFQNEAQLEKSRLLSDRFSAERPKGSFSTLEIQRTEQGDSAMYLCASSLSIRDRDSGANVLTFGAGSRLTVL.

The chain couples TRBV6-5 to TRBJ2-2, with 7 bases that match TRBD1. The CDR3 consists of 14 residues. The V gene's germline CDR1 is MNHEY and CDR2 SVGAGI. After removal of 7 bases from V and 3 bases from J, the junction contained 5 bases not matched to a gene. This CDR3 is CASTRTGHTGELFF. CDR3 nucleotides: TGTGCCAGCACAAGGACAGGACACACCGGGGAGCTGTTTTTT.

V gene TRBV7-2 combines with J gene TRBJ1-1, with D unclear. V gave up 3 bases and J gave up 0 bases, with 11 bases separating them. CDR3 length equals 15 residues. Germline V lookup: CDR1 SGHTA, CDR2 FQGNSA. Here the CDR3 reads CASSFQHDMNTEAFF. CDR3 nucleotides: TGTGCCAGCAGCTTTCAACACGACATGAACACTGAAGCTTTCTTT.

The genes are TRBV15 and TRBJ1-1, with a tentative D call TRBD1 (5 bases). The CDR3 spans 14 residues. CDR1 and CDR2 from the germline V gene are LNHNV and YYDKDF (reference sequence). Trimming took 7 bases from V and 3 from J, leaving 15 bases between them. The CDR3 DNA reads as TGTGCCACCATGGGGGGACGTGGGGACACTGAAGCTTTCTTT. Its protein product is CATMGGRGDTEAFF.

This clone was seen more than once but under ten times. The V call is TRBV7-9, the J call TRBJ2-3, with D tentatively TRBD1 (6 bases). The germline V gene has CDR1 SEHNR and CDR2 FQNEAQ (reference sequence). V was trimmed by 4 bases and J by 0 bases, leaving 14 bases between them. This CDR3 has 16 amino acids. CDR3 DNA sequence: TGTGCCAGCAGCTCACCTAGGGGGTTGAGCACAGATACGCAGTATTTT. Its protein product is CASSSPRGLSTDTQYF.

V and J are TRBV27 and TRBJ1-2, with TRBD1 matching 8 bases. CDR1 is MNHEY, CDR2 SMNVEV, per germline (reference sequence). The J segment lost 5 bases and the V segment lost 4 bases, leaving 6 bases of the junction unmatched. The CDR3 totals 14 residues. The CDR3 reads CASSSVRGLYGYTF. CDR3 nucleotides: TGTGCCAGCAGTTCGGTCAGGGGGCTTTATGGCTACACCTTC.

The rearrangement links TRBV2 to TRBJ1-3; D call uncertain. Trimming shortened V by 8 bases and J by 0 bases, and 8 bases separated the two germline ends. The CDR3 has 13 residues. Germline-derived CDR1 and CDR2 are SNHLY and FYNNEI. CDR3: CASRTASGNTIYF. The CDR3 nucleotides read TGTGCCAGCCGAACAGCCTCTGGAAACACCATATATTTT.

This sequence joins TRBV21-1 and TRBJ2-5; TRBD2, the table's D call, lacks a check against the DNA. TRBV21-1 is an annotated pseudogene. This CDR3 is built from 16 residues. CDR3 bases: TGTGCCAGCAGCCATAAACGGGTTCGGCTAAGTGAGACCCAGTACTTC. Its translation is CASSHKRVRLSETQYF.

V usage is TRBV7-9 and J usage is TRBJ2-5, with unresolved D. TRBJ2-7 matches the DNA end more closely, so the J call is doubtful. CDR1 is SEHNR and CDR2 is FQNEAQ in the germline V gene (reference sequence). CDR3 length: 14 residues. CDR3 sequence: CASSPPSNSYEQYF. The DNA for the CDR3 is TGTGCCAGCAGCCCCCCCTCCAATTCCTACGAGCAGTACTTC.

V and J are TRBV7-6 and TRBJ2-7; 9 nucleotides agree with TRBD2. V trimming: 5 bases; J trimming: 2 bases; junction bases outside the gene matches: 7. Germline CDR1 reads SGHVS; CDR2 reads FNYEAQ. The CDR3 loop spans 15 amino acids. For the CDR3, the DNA is TGTGCCAGCAGCCCCTTTGCGGGGGGGACCTACGAGCAGTACTTC. Protein sequence: CASSPFAGGTYEQYF. Together with reference TRBV7-6 and TRBJ2-7, the CDR3 gives the full variable domain: GAGVSQSPRYKVTKRGQDVALRCDPISGHVSLYWYRQALGQGPEFLTYFNYEAQQDKSGLPNDRFSAERPEGSISTLTIQRTEQRDSAMYRCASSPFAGGTYEQYFGPGTRLTVT.

This clone was counted only a few times. The chain carries TRBV5-1 and TRBJ2-2; D perhaps matches TRBD2 (5 bases). V was clipped by 2 bases and J by 6 bases, with 14 bases between them. This CDR3 has 15 amino acids. The germline V gene has CDR1 SGHRS and CDR2 YFSETQ. The CDR3 DNA sequence: TGCGCCAGCAGCTTAAACCCTGGAGGAGCCGGGGAGCTGTTTTTT. Protein product: CASSLNPGGAGELFF.

The genes are TRBV7-2 and TRBJ1-4, with 8 bases aligning to TRBD1. This CDR3 has 16 residues. CDR1 and CDR2 from the germline V gene are SGHTA and FQGNSA. Trimming removed 6 bases from V and 8 bases from J; junction bases left unmatched: 14. CDR3 nucleotide sequence: TGTGCCAGCAGTTCTGTTTCCGGGACAGGAGGCGAAAAACTGTTTTTT. Translated, it gives CASSSVSGTGGEKLFF.

This clone appeared once. This chain links TRBV5-1 with TRBJ1-1; the D gene is possibly TRBD1 (5 bases). This CDR3 spans 15 amino acids. Trimming removed 1 base from V and 5 bases from J, with 15 bases in between. Germline loops: CDR1 SGHRS, CDR2 YFSETQ. CDR3 nucleotide sequence: TGCGCCAGCAGCTTGCGGAGGGGAGGTGAGACTGAAGCTTTCTTT. Translation: CASSLRRGGETEAFF.

The chain is built from TRBV6-1 and TRBJ2-7; 8 bases fit TRBD2. Per the germline V gene, CDR1 is MNHNS and CDR2 is SASEGT. V lost 5 bases and J lost 1; bases outside the gene matches: 4. This CDR3 contains 14 residues. The chain's CDR3 is CASSLTSGSYEQYF. CDR3 bases: TGTGCCAGCAGTCTAACTAGCGGTTCCTACGAGCAGTACTTC.

The gene calls are TRBV6-1 and TRBJ2-5; 8 bases are shared with TRBD2. The CDR3 runs to 14 residues. Germline trimming cut 7 bases from V and 4 bases from J; bases unmatched to any gene: 8. Per germline, CDR1 MNHNS and CDR2 SASEGT. In DNA form, the CDR3 reads TGTGCCAGCACCATCGGGGGGGCCTCAGAGACCCAGTACTTC. Amino acids: CASTIGGASETQYF.

The chain links TRBV27 to TRBJ1-6; 10 bases fit TRBD1. CDR1 MNHEY and CDR2 SMNVEV come from the germline V gene (reference sequence). V trimming: 5 bases; J trimming: 5 bases; junction bases outside the gene matches: 6. The CDR3 runs to 16 residues. CDR3 loop: CASSPRDRGNNSPLHF. CDR3 coding DNA: TGTGCCAGCAGTCCTCGGGACAGGGGTAATAATTCACCCCTCCACTTT.

V gene TRBV11-3 combines with J gene TRBJ2-7; no clear D. Trimming removed 7 bases from V and 0 bases from J, with 13 bases in between. CDR3 length: 14 residues. Germline V gene lookup returns CDR1 SGHNT and CDR2 YENEEA. The CDR3 DNA follows: TGTGCCAGCACGCCTGGGCAGAGCTCCTACGAGCAGTACTTC. Protein sequence: CASTPGQSSYEQYF.

This chain uses TRBV29-1 with TRBJ1-5; D call uncertain. Germline CDR1 and CDR2: SQVTM and ANQGSEA. The CDR3 has 16 amino acids. Trimming removed 5 bases at V and 2 bases at J, with 19 bases between. The CDR3 coding sequence is TGCAGCGTTTGGTTCCCCCAGACTGGCGGCAATCAGCCCCAGCATTTT. This codes for CSVWFPQTGGNQPQHF.

In this sample, this clone turned up once. The chain employs TRBV5-4 and TRBJ1-6, with TRBD1 matching over 9 bases. The length of the CDR3 is 16 residues. J gave up 9 bases and V 4 bases, and 11 bases lay outside the gene matches. From germline, CDR1 is SGHNT and CDR2 YYREEE (reference sequence). CDR3 DNA sequence: TGTGCCAGCAGCCCCTACCCGACAGGGGGGAGTTCACCCCTCCACTTT. Translating it yields CASSPYPTGGSSPLHF. The full variable domain, in which reference TRBV5-4 and TRBJ1-6 provide the parts outside the CDR3, is ETGVTQSPTHLIKTRGQQVTLRCSSQSGHNTVSWYQQALGQGPQFIFQYYREEENGRGNFPPRFSGLQFPNYSSELNVNALELDDSALYLCASSPYPTGGSSPLHFGNGTRLTVT.